What follows are 6 T cell receptor beta chains derived from one specimen sequenced in a study of T cells in Graves' hyperthyroidism and ophthalmopathy. Using RNA transcripts as the source, TCR beta CDR3 regions were amplified. The primer set for the first-round RT-PCR of the TCR CDR3 was HTBI. Each CDR3 protein is one row after TCRdb ran MiXCR on the multiplex PCR reads. Seen here are roughly 98,000 distinct CDR3 sequences, roughly 39% observed once, and the top ten hold 10%. The sequencing sample was made of peripheral blood or thyroid tissue (not recorded which). The source of these receptors is a young woman with Graves' hyperthyroidism.

This clonotype was detected many times. CDR3: CASSVGAQQLYEQYF. DNA of the CDR3: TGTGCCAGCAGTGTCGGGGCCCAACAACTCTACGAGCAGTACTTC. The chain links TRBV6-5 to TRBJ2-7; either TRBD1 or TRBD2 may supply D (5 bases each). Trimming took off 5 bases at V and 3 bases at J, with 17 bases between the two ends. Germline V gene lookup returns CDR1 MNHEY and CDR2 SVGAGI. The CDR3 is made up of 15 amino acids.

For this clonotype: A much larger clonotype is one base distant, so this may be a read error. The J gene is TRBJ1-2, the V gene TRBV7-9; 11 nucleotides agree with TRBD1. The germline CDR1 and CDR2 sequences are SEHNR and FQNEAQ (reference sequence). This CDR3 region has 18 residues. CDR3 nucleotide sequence: TGTGCCAGCAGCCCTCTCAGCGGACAGGGGGCTTATTCCTATGGCTGCACCTTC. This gives the protein CASSPLSGQGAYSYGCTF.

The gene calls are TRBV10-3 and TRBJ2-7, with 11 bases that match TRBD2. Germline values: CDR1 ENHRY, CDR2 SYGVKD. J gave up 4 bases and V 9 bases, and 5 bases lay outside the gene matches. This CDR3 is built from 13 residues. In DNA, the CDR3 is TGTGCCATACTTAGCGGGAGGGGTTACGAGCAGTACTTC. It specifies CAILSGRGYEQYF.

The table lists this clonotype with many counts. V is TRBV27 and J is TRBJ2-2; TRBD2 matches 8 bases. This CDR3 contains 15 residues. Germline CDR1 is MNHEY and CDR2 is SMNVEV (reference sequence). The V and J ends lost 5 bases and 4 bases, in that order; junction bases with no gene match: 6. This CDR3 reads CASSTRTSRTGELFF. CDR3 DNA: TGTGCCAGCAGTACACGGACTAGCCGCACCGGGGAGCTGTTTTTT.

On this clonotype: This could be a read error, since a much larger clone is one nucleotide away. CDR3: CAIREEANTGELFF. In DNA form, the CDR3 reads TGTGCCATCAGGGAGGAGGCGAACACCGGGGAGCTGTTTTTT. V gene TRBV10-3 combines with J gene TRBJ2-2, with D possibly matching TRBD2 (5 bases). The V gene lost 6 bases and the J gene lost 0 bases, with 8 bases spanning the gap. Germline V gives CDR1 ENHRY, CDR2 SYGVKD. The CDR3 consists of 14 residues.

This clonotype was seen only once. The chain carries TRBV2 and TRBJ2-7; D is ambiguous. The CDR3 totals 15 residues. The germline V gene encodes CDR1 SNHLY and CDR2 FYNNEI. V lost 5 bases and J lost 3, with 17 bases in between. CDR3 DNA sequence: TGTGCCAGCAGTTTAGTGACAACCGGCTTCTACGAGCAGTACTTC. This codes for CASSLVTTGFYEQYF.